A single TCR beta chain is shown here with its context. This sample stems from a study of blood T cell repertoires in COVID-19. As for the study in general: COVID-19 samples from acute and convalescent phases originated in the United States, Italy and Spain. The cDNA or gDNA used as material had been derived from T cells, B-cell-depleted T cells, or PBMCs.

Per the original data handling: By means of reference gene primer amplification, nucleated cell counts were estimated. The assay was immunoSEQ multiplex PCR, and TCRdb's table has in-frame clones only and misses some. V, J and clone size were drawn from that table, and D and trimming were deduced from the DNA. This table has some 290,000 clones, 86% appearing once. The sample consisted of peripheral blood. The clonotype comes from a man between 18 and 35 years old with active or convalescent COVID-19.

The CDR3: CASSYQTGQGRTEAFF. In DNA, the CDR3 is TGTGCCAGCAGTTATCAGACGGGACAGGGACGCACTGAAGCTTTCTTT. The genes are TRBV6-6 and TRBJ1-1; TRBD1 matches at 9 bases. This CDR3 region has 16 residues. Germline-derived CDR1 and CDR2 are MNHNY and SVGAGI (reference sequence). With V trimmed by 3 bases and J by 4 bases, 9 bases remained unmatched.